This TCR beta chain was documented in a study of cytomegalovirus exposure and HLA in healthy donors. The CDR3 extends over 14 amino acids. Per the germline V gene, CDR1 is SGDLS and CDR2 is YYNGEE. V was clipped by 3 bases and J by 6 bases; unmatched bases: 4. The primer mix had 60 Vbeta and 13 Jbeta primers. This table comes from immunoSEQ multiplex PCR, and its TCRdb copy is limited to in-frame clones, with some not included. The sample shows 140,000 to 150,000 clones, roughly 80% of them seen only once. Input material: PBMCs. This sequence joins TRBV9 and TRBJ2-2; 8 bases are shared with TRBD1. The receptor was derived from a woman aged 40 to 50 in good health and CMV-seropositive. CDR3 protein: CASSGEQGAGELFF. CDR3 DNA sequence: TGTGCCAGCAGCGGAGAACAGGGGGCCGGGGAGCTGTTTTTT.